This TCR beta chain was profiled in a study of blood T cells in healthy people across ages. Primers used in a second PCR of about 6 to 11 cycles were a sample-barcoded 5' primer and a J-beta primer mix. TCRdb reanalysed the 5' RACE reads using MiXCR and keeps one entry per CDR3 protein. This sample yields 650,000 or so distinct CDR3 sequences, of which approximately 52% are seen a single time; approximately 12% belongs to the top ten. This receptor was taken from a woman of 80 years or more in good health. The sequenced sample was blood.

The CDR3 reads CASSPPSGGYTF. As DNA, the CDR3 is TGCGCCAGCAGTCCTCCTTCGGGGGGCTACACCTTC. The chain employs TRBV5-1 and TRBJ1-2; D not resolved. Germline CDR1 reads SGHRS; CDR2 reads YFSETQ. There are 12 residues in the CDR3. Between the trimmed V and J ends, which lost 5 bases and 8 bases, there was a span of 13 bases.